A selection of T cell receptor beta chains follows, all from one sample in a study of blood T cells in healthy people across ages. Each CDR3 protein is one row after TCRdb ran MiXCR on the 5' RACE reads. The table lists about 800,000 distinct CDR3 sequences, 20% to 25% of them singletons. The sample also formed part of further work on T cells of mothers and their children.

The source material was blood. Source of these receptors: a boy aged 5-17 years in good health. Each CDR3 is given with its conserved first and last residue. A D gene is named only where the DNA matches it firmly. Clone size is not always given. Where it is, it says once, few, many or a class for expanded clones.

TRBJ2-3 TRBD1 once TRBV10-3 CAIQGTGITDTQYF TGTGCCATCCAAGGGACAGGTATCACAGATACGCAGTATTTT
TRBJ1-4 TRBD1 . TRBV7-2 CASSTTGGLGEKLFF TGTGCCAGCAGCACAACAGGGGGCCTGGGTGAAAAACTGTTTTTT
TRBJ2-5 . once TRBV5-1 CASSKTIGFFETQYF TGCGCCAGCAGCAAAACAATCGGGTTTTTCGAGACCCAGTACTTC
TRBJ2-6 . . TRBV12-3/TRBV12-4 CASSRTALGANVLTF TGTGCCAGCAGCCGGACTGCGCTTGGGGCCAACGTCCTGACTTTC
TRBJ2-3 . few TRBV7-9 CASSLTYGSTDTQYF TGTGCCAGCAGCTTAACTTACGGCAGCACAGATACGCAGTATTTT
TRBJ1-1 . once TRBV6-1 CASLDGNTEAFF TGTGCCAGCTTGGACGGGAACACTGAAGCCTTCTTT
TRBJ2-6 . . TRBV12-3/TRBV12-4 CASTGNAGANVLTF TGTGCCAGCACGGGGAATGCCGGGGCCAACGTCCTGACTTTC
TRBJ2-3 . once TRBV6-1 CASSEQGSASTDTQYF TGTGCCAGCAGTGAACAGGGTTCCGCTAGCACAGATACGCAGTATTTT
TRBJ1-2 TRBD1 . TRBV7-2 CASSLTGSSYGYTF TGTGCCAGCAGCTTGACAGGGTCTTCCTATGGCTACACCTTC
TRBJ1-6 TRBD1 . TRBV27 CASSSWTQGNNSPLHF TGTGCCAGCAGTTCATGGACACAGGGGAATAATTCACCCCTCCACTTT
TRBJ2-3 . . TRBV7-2 CASSDPGDAMMLGTDTQYF TGTGCCAGCAGCGACCCCGGAGACGCGATGATGTTGGGTACAGATACGCAGTATTTT
TRBJ1-6 TRBD1 . TRBV5-1 CASSLGDRGINSPLHF TGCGCCAGCAGCTTGGGGGACAGGGGGATTAATTCACCCCTCCACTTT
TRBJ2-3 . . TRBV4-1 CASSQDGGDVTDTQYF TGCGCCAGCAGCCAAGATGGTGGGGATGTGACAGATACGCAGTATTTT
TRBJ2-7 . few TRBV6-2/TRBV6-3 CASSLYLHEQYF TGTGCCAGCAGTTTATATCTGCACGAGCAGTACTTC
TRBJ1-5 TRBD1 . TRBV20-1 CSTTGGDQPQHF TGCAGTACCACAGGGGGCGATCAGCCCCAGCATTTT
TRBJ2-5 . . TRBV12-3/TRBV12-4 CASSSQEETQYF TGTGCCAGCAGTTCCCAGGAAGAGACCCAGTACTTC
TRBJ2-7 TRBD2 few TRBV4-3 CASSQDASGGYEQYF TGCGCCAGCAGCCAAGATGCTAGCGGGGGGTACGAGCAGTACTTC
TRBJ2-7 . few TRBV7-9 CASRRGAMGEQYF TGTGCCAGCAGGAGGGGGGCAATGGGCGAGCAGTACTTC
TRBJ2-3 TRBD2 . TRBV12-3/TRBV12-4 CASSSLGLAGRDTQYF TGTGCCAGCAGTTCCCTCGGACTAGCGGGGCGCGATACGCAGTATTTT
TRBJ2-3 . . TRBV29-1 CSAATNLLADTQYF TGCAGCGCAGCTACTAACCTTCTAGCAGATACGCAGTATTTT
TRBJ1-4 . few TRBV9 CASSVGTGREKLFF TGTGCCAGCAGCGTAGGAACAGGGCGAGAAAAACTGTTTTTT
TRBJ2-1 TRBD1 few TRBV29-1 CSVDRDRGLFSYNEQFF TGCAGCGTTGATCGGGACAGGGGGCTTTTCTCCTACAATGAGCAGTTCTTC
TRBJ2-7 . . TRBV20-1 CSARILTGNNYEQYF TGCAGTGCGAGAATACTAACGGGAAACAACTACGAGCAGTACTTC
TRBJ1-4 . . TRBV29-1 CSVGGSYNEKLFF TGCAGCGTTGGCGGGTCATACAATGAAAAACTGTTTTTT
TRBJ2-7 . . TRBV25-1 CASSESVGEGEQYF TGTGCCAGCAGTGAAAGTGTGGGGGAAGGCGAGCAGTACTTC
TRBJ2-1 TRBD2 . TRBV20-1 CSALAGEGNNEQFF TGCAGTGCTCTGGCGGGAGAAGGAAACAATGAGCAGTTCTTC
TRBJ2-1 TRBD1 few TRBV24-1 CATSDRDRSSYNEQFF TGTGCCACCAGTGACCGGGACAGGAGCTCCTACAATGAGCAGTTCTTC
TRBJ2-5 . . TRBV9 CASSLRRECRAQETQYF TGTGCCAGCAGCCTTCGTCGGGAGTGTCGGGCCCAAGAGACCCAGTACTTC
TRBJ2-7 . . TRBV29-1 CSVVSRVYEQYF TGCAGCGTTGTAAGCAGGGTGTACGAGCAGTACTTC
TRBJ1-4 . many TRBV6-5 CASSPGSVYEKLFF TGTGCCAGCAGCCCAGGATCGGTATACGAAAAACTGTTTTTT
TRBJ1-6 . . TRBV7-2 CASSFGSIATFNSPLHF TGTGCCAGCAGCTTCGGATCGATAGCCACTTTTAATTCACCCCTCCACTTT
TRBJ2-4 . . TRBV21-1 CARPFPGTGAAKNIQYF TGTGCCAGACCCTTTCCCGGGACAGGGGCAGCCAAAAACATTCAGTACTTC
TRBJ1-5 . few TRBV20-1 CSAPIAGYSNQPQHF TGCAGTGCTCCCATTGCAGGTTATAGCAATCAGCCCCAGCATTTT
TRBJ2-1 . . TRBV4-2 CASSQDVVDTNEQFF TGTGCCAGCAGCCAAGACGTAGTGGACACAAATGAGCAGTTCTTC
TRBJ2-3 . . TRBV19 CASTAGTSTDTQYF TGTGCCAGTACGGCAGGAACTAGCACAGATACGCAGTATTTT
TRBJ2-3 . . TRBV2 CASSEARGDLSTQYF TGTGCCAGCAGTGAAGCCAGGGGTGATCTCTCAACGCAGTATTTT
TRBJ2-5 . . TRBV3-1 CASSRPTGEETQYF TGTGCCAGCAGCCGACCGACGGGAGAAGAGACCCAGTACTTC
TRBJ1-2 . few TRBV5-1 CASSLISTANYGYTF TGCGCCAGCAGCTTGATATCGACAGCTAACTATGGCTACACCTTC
TRBJ2-3 . . TRBV20-1 CSARDRGEQDTQYF TGCAGTGCTAGAGATCGAGGGGAGCAAGATACGCAGTATTTT